Following are 15 T cell receptor beta chains from one sample sequenced in a study of blood T cell repertoires in COVID-19. Measured with immunoSEQ multiplex PCR; TCRdb has only the in-frame clones, and not every one. The table has 350,000 to 500,000 clones, nearly 90% seen once. The sample comprised PBMCs or T cells enriched from blood (not recorded which). Receptors were obtained from a young woman who had been exposed to COVID-19.

The gene calls are TRBV5-6 and TRBJ2-7; 10 positions agree with TRBD2. V shed 0 bases, J shed 10 bases, and the junction held 10 bases outside the gene matches. The CDR3 contains 15 residues. In germline, CDR1 is SGHDT, CDR2 YYEEEE. The CDR3 protein is CASSLGAGGPYGQYF. For the CDR3, the DNA is TGTGCCAGCAGCTTGGGAGCGGGAGGGCCATACGGTCAGTACTTC.

The table lists this clone with a few counts. The V call is TRBV29-1, the J call TRBJ1-3, with D hard to call. Per germline, CDR1 SQVTM and CDR2 ANQGSEA. V lost 8 bases and J lost 2, with 22 bases in between. This CDR3 comprises 16 residues. CDR3 nucleotides: TGCAGCATCGCCTTGCCGCGTCCCCCCCCTGGAAACACCATATATTTT. It is translated as CSIALPRPPPGNTIYF.

The rearrangement links TRBV3-1 (or the pseudogene TRBV3-2) to TRBJ1-2; 11 positions agree with TRBD1. Germline V gene sequence: CDR1 LGHDT, CDR2 YNNKEL (reference sequence). CDR3 length: 16 residues. V was pared by 4 bases and J by 8 bases, with 12 bases of the junction left unmatched. The CDR3: CASSPSTGTGGKGYTF. CDR3 DNA sequence: TGTGCCAGCAGCCCTTCTACCGGGACAGGGGGGAAAGGCTACACCTTC.

Concerning this clone itself: The identical CDR3 is also encoded by other nucleotide sequences in the sample. The chain employs TRBV11-2 and TRBJ2-5, with D possibly matching TRBD1 (5 bases). Trimming removed 1 base from V and 1 base from J, with 7 bases in between. This CDR3 contains 14 residues. Germline V CDR1 and CDR2: SGHAT, FQNNGV. CDR3 nucleotides: TGTGCCAGCAGCTTAGGAAGGGGCCAAGAGACCCAGTACTTC. This gives the protein CASSLGRGQETQYF.

The genes are TRBV7-8 and TRBJ2-5; TRBD2 aligns across 7 bases. Trimming removed 4 bases from V and 6 bases from J; junction bases left unmatched: 14. From germline, CDR1 is SGHVS and CDR2 FQNEAQ. This CDR3 region has 16 residues. The CDR3 is CASSSTWEGLGKTQYF. CDR3 nucleotides: TGTGCCAGCAGCTCCACTTGGGAAGGACTAGGGAAGACCCAGTACTTC.

The chain combines TRBV5-8 with TRBJ1-2, with 8 bases fitting TRBD1. CDR1 and CDR2 (germline): SGHTS, YDEGEE. CDR3 size: 20 residues. Trimming at V came to 4 bases and at J to 4 bases, leaving 24 bases not matched to a gene. The CDR3 nucleotides are TGTGCCAGCAGCCGGGGGTCTAGGGACAGGACCTGGGGAGAGAGCTATGGCTACACCTTC. This encodes CASSRGSRDRTWGESYGYTF.

The chain combines TRBV9 with TRBJ2-1; 8 bases line up with TRBD2. Germline-derived CDR1 and CDR2 are SGDLS and YYNGEE. Losses at the gene ends were 0 bases for V and 2 bases for J; bases not matched to a gene: 4. CDR3 length: 16 amino acids. The CDR3 coding sequence is TGTGCCAGCAGCGTAGAAGGCGGGGGGACCTACAATGAGCAGTTCTTC. Translated: CASSVEGGGTYNEQFF.

This clone was seen only once. This chain connects TRBV14 to TRBJ2-1, with unresolved D. This CDR3 spans 13 amino acids. The germline V gene encodes CDR1 SGHDN and CDR2 FVKESK. V shed 1 base and J shed 4 bases, with 5 bases lying between them. The CDR3 is CASSQAMYNEQFF. As DNA, the CDR3 is TGTGCCAGCAGCCAAGCCATGTACAATGAGCAGTTCTTC.

The chain carries TRBV3-1 (or the pseudogene TRBV3-2) and TRBJ1-1, with a tentative D call TRBD1 (6 bases). This CDR3 spans 13 amino acids. Trimming stripped 6 bases from V and 5 bases from J, with 13 bases between. CDR1 is LGHDT, CDR2 YNNKEL, per germline (reference sequence). The CDR3 region has the DNA TGTGCCAGCAGACACAGGGCTCGGACTGAAGCTTTCTTT. Protein: CASRHRARTEAFF.

The genes are TRBV7-2 and TRBJ1-1, with D perhaps matching TRBD1 (5 bases). There are 18 residues in the CDR3. V was trimmed by 3 bases and J by 2 bases, leaving 22 bases between them. CDR1 SGHTA and CDR2 FQGNSA come from the germline V gene. The CDR3 DNA reads TGTGCCAGCAGCTTTCCACAGCATGCAGGGCCGAGTAACACTGAAGCTTTCTTT. Protein product: CASSFPQHAGPSNTEAFF. Full variable domain (rest looked up from reference TRBV7-2 and TRBJ1-1): GAGVSQSPSNKVTEKGKDVELRCDPISGHTALYWYRQSLGQGLEFLIYFQGNSAPDKSGLPSDRFSAERTGGSVSTLTIQRTQQEDSAVYLCASSFPQHAGPSNTEAFFGQGTRLTVV.

The chain carries TRBV2 and TRBJ2-6; D gene unclear. Germline V gives CDR1 SNHLY, CDR2 FYNNEI. The CDR3 length is 15 residues. The V end was cut by 2 bases, the J end by 7 bases, with 12 bases between. CDR3: CASSEQVSSANVLTF. DNA of the CDR3: TGTGCCAGCAGTGAACAGGTTTCCTCCGCCAACGTCCTGACTTTC.

This chain links TRBV25-1 with TRBJ1-4, with no clear D. In germline, CDR1 is MGHDK, CDR2 SYGVNS. The CDR3 contains 13 residues. With 1 base removed from V and 7 bases from J, the gap between germline ends came to 7 bases. The CDR3 coding sequence is TGTGCCAGCAGTGAATTAGGGAGTGAAAAACTGTTTTTT. Its translation: CASSELGSEKLFF.

The rearrangement joins TRBV28 to TRBJ2-5; TRBD1 matches 7 bases. Germline V gene data show CDR1 as MDHEN and CDR2 as SYDVKM. The CDR3 is 14 amino acids. V shed 6 bases and J 1 base; nucleotides not matched to a gene: 5. For the CDR3, the DNA is TGTGCCAGCAGCCATACAGGGGCCCAAGAGACCCAGTACTTC. It specifies CASSHTGAQETQYF.

This clone has only one observation. The chain couples TRBV7-9 to TRBJ1-1; D is possibly TRBD1 (5 bases). V lost 5 bases to trimming and J lost 8 bases, with 15 bases between them. Germline V gene data show CDR1 as SEHNR and CDR2 as FQNEAQ (reference sequence). The CDR3 is made up of 13 amino acids. The CDR3 loop is CASSKAGGTEAFF. CDR3 nucleotides: TGTGCCAGCAGCAAAGCTGGGGGGACCGAAGCTTTCTTT.

This chain uses TRBV28 with TRBJ2-7; TRBD2 matches 11 bases. There are 15 residues in the CDR3. Germline CDR1 reads MDHEN; CDR2 reads SYDVKM. V lost 5 bases and J lost 7; bases outside the gene matches: 10. This CDR3 is CASSDPGLAVVEQYF. In DNA form, the CDR3 reads TGTGCCAGCAGTGACCCGGGACTAGCGGTGGTTGAGCAGTACTTC.